Shown below are 14 T cell receptor beta chains from a single sample sequenced in a study of blood T cell repertoires in COVID-19. This table comes from immunoSEQ multiplex PCR, and its TCRdb copy is limited to in-frame clones, with some not included. The sample lists approximately 76,000 clones, 86% seen once, with around 1.9% in the top ten. The sequenced sample was peripheral blood. These receptors were taken from a woman aged 60-75 years with acute or convalescent COVID-19.

This rearrangement joins TRBV19 to TRBJ1-5; possibly TRBD1 for D (6 bases). V lost 9 bases and J lost 5, with 14 bases in between. This CDR3 has 13 amino acids. From germline, CDR1 is LNHDA and CDR2 SQIVND (reference sequence). The CDR3 is CASETGLDQPQHF. The DNA of the CDR3 is TGTGCCAGCGAAACAGGGCTCGATCAGCCCCAGCATTTT. The variable domain in full, with the rest retrieved from reference TRBV19 and TRBJ1-5, is DGGITQSPKYLFRKEGQNVTLSCEQNLNHDAMYWYRQDPGQGLRLIYYSQIVNDFQKGDIAEGYSVSREKKESFPLTVTSAQKNPTAFYLCASETGLDQPQHFGDGTRLSIL.

This clone turned up a few times. V usage is TRBV5-4 and J usage is TRBJ2-7, with 10 positions matching TRBD2. Germline CDR1 SGHNT, CDR2 YYREEE (reference sequence). V dropped 0 bases and J dropped 4; count of bases not matched to a gene: 4. This CDR3 spans 15 amino acids. The CDR3: CASSLDSGRGYEQYF. CDR3 nucleotide sequence: TGTGCCAGCAGCTTGGACAGCGGGAGGGGGTACGAGCAGTACTTC.

The chain is built from TRBV7-2 and TRBJ2-7; 8 bases map to TRBD1. With V trimmed by 5 bases and J by 2 bases, 5 bases remained unmatched. Looked up from germline, CDR1 is SGHTA and CDR2 is FQGNSA. CDR3 size: 14 residues. This chain's CDR3 is CASSRTGLTYEQYF. The CDR3 nucleotides are TGTGCCAGCAGCAGGACAGGGTTAACCTACGAGCAGTACTTC.

The chain recombines TRBV27 with TRBJ1-6, with TRBD1 matching 10 bases. This CDR3 has 15 residues. The V gene end was trimmed by 6 bases and the J gene end by 7 bases; junction bases not matched to a gene: 6. Germline CDR1 is MNHEY and CDR2 is SMNVEV (reference sequence). CDR3 sequence reads: CASRKGGQGNSPLHF. In DNA form, the CDR3 reads TGTGCCAGCAGAAAGGGGGGACAGGGGAATTCACCCCTCCACTTT.

The CDR3 coding sequence is TGTGCCATGACGACTAGCGCGGGAGGGGGCTCCTACAATGAGCAGTTCTTC. Amino acids: CAMTTSAGGGSYNEQFF. The chain has TRBV2 and TRBJ2-1; 9 nucleotides align to TRBD2. The CDR3 sequence is 17 residues long. Germline V lookup: CDR1 SNHLY, CDR2 FYNNEI. Trimming took 10 bases from V and 0 from J; bases not matched to a gene: 13. Supplemented by reference TRBV2 and TRBJ2-1, the full variable domain reads EPEVTQTPSHQVTQMGQEVILRCVPISNHLYFYWYRQILGQKVEFLVSFYNNEISEKSEIFDDQFSVERPDGSNFTLKIRSTKLEDSAMYFCAMTTSAGGGSYNEQFFGPGTRLTVL.

V is TRBV6-6 and J is TRBJ2-7, with D maybe TRBD1 (5 bases). This CDR3 region has 12 residues. CDR1 MNHNY and CDR2 SVGAGI come from the germline V gene (reference sequence). Trimming cost V 6 bases and J 4 bases, with 10 bases left between them. CDR3 in amino acids: CASSGTGYEQYF. CDR3 in DNA: TGTGCCAGCAGCGGTACAGGTTACGAGCAGTACTTC.

The V and J genes are TRBV5-1 and TRBJ2-7, with 7 bases lining up with TRBD1. Germline V gene lookup returns CDR1 SGHRS and CDR2 YFSETQ. V shed 6 bases, J shed 0 bases, and the junction held 6 bases outside the gene matches. CDR3 length: 14 amino acids. The CDR3 DNA reads TGCGCCAGCACCCCCGGGACAGCCTCCTACGAGCAGTACTTC. As protein: CASTPGTASYEQYF.

The chain links TRBV6-5 to TRBJ1-1, with a possible D match to TRBD1 (5 bases). V lost 0 bases to trimming and J lost 1 base, with 9 bases between them. Germline CDR1 MNHEY, CDR2 SVGAGI. CDR3 size: 15 residues. Here the CDR3 reads CASSYSWQGNTEAFF. The CDR3 coding sequence is TGTGCCAGCAGTTACTCGTGGCAGGGGAACACTGAAGCTTTCTTT.

This rearrangement joins TRBV7-2 to TRBJ1-2; tentative D call: TRBD1 (5 bases). Trimming removed 6 bases from V and 6 bases from J, with 14 bases in between. The length of the CDR3 is 13 residues. CDR1 is SGHTA and CDR2 is FQGNSA in the germline V gene. The DNA of the CDR3 is TGTGCCAGCAGTCCCGCAGGGATTGATGGCTACACCTTC. Its protein product is CASSPAGIDGYTF.

The chain employs TRBV6-5 and TRBJ1-2; 9 bases are shared with TRBD1. The CDR3 length is 14 residues. The germline V gene has CDR1 MNHEY and CDR2 SVGAGI. J was trimmed by 7 bases and V by 6 bases; bases with no gene match: 9. In nucleotides, the CDR3 is TGTGCCAGCAGACCCGGGACAGGGAGGACTGGCTACACCTTC. It codes for CASRPGTGRTGYTF.

This clone was seen just once. The rearrangement links TRBV2 to TRBJ2-5, with D uncertain. Germline CDR1 is SNHLY and CDR2 is FYNNEI. Trimming removed 6 bases at V and 5 bases at J, with 13 bases between. The CDR3 spans 13 residues. The CDR3 sequence is CASRSLPTETQYF. The CDR3 DNA follows: TGTGCCAGCAGGAGCCTACCAACCGAGACCCAGTACTTC. Drawing the rest from reference TRBV2 and TRBJ2-5, the complete variable domain is EPEVTQTPSHQVTQMGQEVILRCVPISNHLYFYWYRQILGQKVEFLVSFYNNEISEKSEIFDDQFSVERPDGSNFTLKIRSTKLEDSAMYFCASRSLPTETQYFGPGTRLLVL.

The chain combines TRBV5-6 with TRBJ1-2, with D possibly being TRBD1 (5 bases). The CDR3 length is 18 residues. The ends were cut back, 4 bases at V and 0 bases at J, with 22 bases in the middle. The germline gives CDR1 SGHDT, CDR2 YYEEEE. The CDR3 sequence: CASSEKQVFVRTNYGYTF. CDR3 bases: TGTGCCAGCAGCGAAAAACAGGTTTTTGTACGAACTAACTATGGCTACACCTTC. Together with reference TRBV5-6 and TRBJ1-2, the CDR3 gives the full variable domain: DAGVTQSPTHLIKTRGQQVTLRCSPKSGHDTVSWYQQALGQGPQFIFQYYEEEERQRGNFPDRFSGHQFPNYSSELNVNALLLGDSALYLCASSEKQVFVRTNYGYTFGSGTRLTVV.

The rearrangement joins TRBV5-1 to TRBJ1-6; maybe TRBD1 (6 bases). The germline V and J ends were trimmed by 4 bases and 6 bases, with 11 bases remaining between them. Per germline, CDR1 SGHRS and CDR2 YFSETQ. The CDR3 length is 14 residues. Written as DNA, the CDR3 is TGCGCCAGCAGCCGTGTACAGGGTAATTCACCCCTCCACTTT. Translated: CASSRVQGNSPLHF. Together with reference TRBV5-1 and TRBJ1-6, the CDR3 gives the full variable domain: KAGVTQTPRYLIKTRGQQVTLSCSPISGHRSVSWYQQTPGQGLQFLFEYFSETQRNKGNFPGRFSGRQFSNSRSEMNVSTLELGDSALYLCASSRVQGNSPLHFGNGTRLTVT.

The V gene is TRBV9, the J gene TRBJ1-3; D is uncertain. CDR3 length equals 17 residues. Trimming removed 3 bases from V and 2 bases from J, with 18 bases in between. Germline assignment: CDR1 SGDLS and CDR2 YYNGEE. Here the CDR3 reads CASSADPGPGAGNTIYF. The CDR3 DNA reads as TGTGCCAGCAGCGCCGACCCGGGTCCCGGCGCTGGAAACACCATATATTTT. Based on the CDR3 plus reference TRBV9 and TRBJ1-3, the full variable domain is DSGVTQTPKHLITATGQRVTLRCSPRSGDLSVYWYQQSLDQGLQFLIQYYNGEERAKGNILERFSAQQFPDLHSELNLSSLELGDSALYFCASSADPGPGAGNTIYFGEGSWLTVV.